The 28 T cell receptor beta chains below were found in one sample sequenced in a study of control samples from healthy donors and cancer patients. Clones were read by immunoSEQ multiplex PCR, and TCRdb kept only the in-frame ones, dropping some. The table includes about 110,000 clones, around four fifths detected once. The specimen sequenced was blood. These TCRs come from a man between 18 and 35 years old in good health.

The CDR3 protein is CASGGANTGELFF. CDR3 nucleotide sequence: TGTGCCAGCGGGGGGGCCAACACCGGGGAGCTGTTTTTT. The chain joins TRBV11-2 to TRBJ2-2; weak D call: TRBD2 (7 bases). This CDR3 has 13 amino acids. V was shortened by 8 bases and J by 2 bases, with 9 bases between the two germline ends. Germline-derived CDR1 and CDR2 are SGHAT and FQNNGV.

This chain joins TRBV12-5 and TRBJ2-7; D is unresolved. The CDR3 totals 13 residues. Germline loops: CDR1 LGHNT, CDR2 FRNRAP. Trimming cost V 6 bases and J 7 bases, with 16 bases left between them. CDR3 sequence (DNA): TGTGCTAGTGGCAGCAAGTTTAGGTGTGAGCAGTACGTC. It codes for CASGSKFRCEQYV.

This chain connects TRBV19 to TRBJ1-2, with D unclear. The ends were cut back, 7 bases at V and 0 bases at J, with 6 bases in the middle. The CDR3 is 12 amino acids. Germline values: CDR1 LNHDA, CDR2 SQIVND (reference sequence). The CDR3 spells CASNRANYGYTF. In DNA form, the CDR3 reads TGTGCCAGTAACAGAGCTAACTATGGCTACACCTTC. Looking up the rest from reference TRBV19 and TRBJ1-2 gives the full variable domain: DGGITQSPKYLFRKEGQNVTLSCEQNLNHDAMYWYRQDPGQGLRLIYYSQIVNDFQKGDIAEGYSVSREKKESFPLTVTSAQKNPTAFYLCASNRANYGYTFGSGTRLTVV.

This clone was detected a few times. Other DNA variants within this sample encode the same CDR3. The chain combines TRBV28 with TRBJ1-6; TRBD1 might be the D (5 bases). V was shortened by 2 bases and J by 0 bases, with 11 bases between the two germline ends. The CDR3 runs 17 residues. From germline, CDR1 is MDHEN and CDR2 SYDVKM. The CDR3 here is CASSLIGGSSYNSPLHF. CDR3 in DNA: TGTGCCAGCAGTTTAATCGGGGGAAGCTCCTATAATTCACCCCTCCACTTT.

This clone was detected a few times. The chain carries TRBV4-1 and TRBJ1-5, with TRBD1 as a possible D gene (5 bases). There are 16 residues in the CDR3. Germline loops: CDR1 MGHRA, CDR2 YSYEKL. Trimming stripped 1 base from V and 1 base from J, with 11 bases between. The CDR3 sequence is CASSQGDGQSNQPQHF. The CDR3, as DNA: TGCGCCAGCAGCCAAGGGGACGGTCAAAGCAATCAGCCCCAGCATTTT.

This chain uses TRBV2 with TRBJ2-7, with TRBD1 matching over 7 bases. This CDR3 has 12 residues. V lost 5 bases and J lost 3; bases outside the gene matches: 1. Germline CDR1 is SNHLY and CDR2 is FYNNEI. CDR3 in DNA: TGTGCCAGCAGTCGACAGGGCTACGAGCAGTACTTC. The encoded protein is CASSRQGYEQYF. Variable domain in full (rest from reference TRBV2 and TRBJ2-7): EPEVTQTPSHQVTQMGQEVILRCVPISNHLYFYWYRQILGQKVEFLVSFYNNEISEKSEIFDDQFSVERPDGSNFTLKIRSTKLEDSAMYFCASSRQGYEQYFGPGTRLTVT.

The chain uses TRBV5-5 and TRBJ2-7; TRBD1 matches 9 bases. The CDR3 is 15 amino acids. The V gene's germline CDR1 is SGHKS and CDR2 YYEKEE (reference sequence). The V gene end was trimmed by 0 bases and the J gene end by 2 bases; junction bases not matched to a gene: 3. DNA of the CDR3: TGTGCCAGCAGCTTGGTCGGGACAGGGACCTACGAGCAGTACGTC. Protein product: CASSLVGTGTYEQYV.

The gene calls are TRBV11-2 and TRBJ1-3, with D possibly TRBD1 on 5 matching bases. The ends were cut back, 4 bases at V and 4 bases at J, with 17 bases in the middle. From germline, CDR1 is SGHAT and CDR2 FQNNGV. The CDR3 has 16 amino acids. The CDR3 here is CASSSSTGTTGNTIYF. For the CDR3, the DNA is TGTGCCAGCAGCTCTAGCACCGGGACCACGGGAAACACCATATATTTT.

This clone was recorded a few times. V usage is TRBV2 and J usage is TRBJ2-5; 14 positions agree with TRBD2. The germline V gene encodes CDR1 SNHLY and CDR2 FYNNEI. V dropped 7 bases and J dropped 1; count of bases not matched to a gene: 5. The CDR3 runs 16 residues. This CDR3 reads CASTGTSGGIQETQYF. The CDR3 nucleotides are TGTGCCAGCACCGGGACTAGCGGGGGAATCCAAGAGACCCAGTACTTC.

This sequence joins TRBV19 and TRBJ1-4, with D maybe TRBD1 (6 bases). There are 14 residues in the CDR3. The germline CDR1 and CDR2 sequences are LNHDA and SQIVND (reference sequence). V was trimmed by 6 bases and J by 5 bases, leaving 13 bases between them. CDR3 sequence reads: CASRGVGQNEKLFF. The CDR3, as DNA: TGTGCCAGTAGAGGGGTTGGACAGAATGAAAAACTGTTTTTT.

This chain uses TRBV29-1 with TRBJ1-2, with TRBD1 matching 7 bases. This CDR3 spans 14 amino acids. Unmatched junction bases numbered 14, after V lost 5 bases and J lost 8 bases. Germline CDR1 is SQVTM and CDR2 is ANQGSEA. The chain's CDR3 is CSVLLTGRNRGYTF. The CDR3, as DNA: TGCAGCGTTTTATTGACAGGGAGGAATCGCGGCTACACCTTC.

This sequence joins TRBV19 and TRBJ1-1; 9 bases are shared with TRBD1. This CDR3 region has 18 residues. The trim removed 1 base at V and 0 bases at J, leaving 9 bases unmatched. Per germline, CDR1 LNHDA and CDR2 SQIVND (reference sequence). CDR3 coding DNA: TGTGCCAGTAGTATAGGCAGACAGGGGGTGACGGTGAACACTGAAGCTTTCTTT. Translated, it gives CASSIGRQGVTVNTEAFF. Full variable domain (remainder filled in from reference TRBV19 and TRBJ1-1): DGGITQSPKYLFRKEGQNVTLSCEQNLNHDAMYWYRQDPGQGLRLIYYSQIVNDFQKGDIAEGYSVSREKKESFPLTVTSAQKNPTAFYLCASSIGRQGVTVNTEAFFGQGTRLTVV.

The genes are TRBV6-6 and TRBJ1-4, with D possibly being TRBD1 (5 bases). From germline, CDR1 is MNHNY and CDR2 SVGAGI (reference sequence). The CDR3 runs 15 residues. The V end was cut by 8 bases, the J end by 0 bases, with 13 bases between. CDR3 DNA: TGTGCCAGCTGGAGGGGAGGGGCAACTAATGAAAAACTGTTTTTT. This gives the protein CASWRGGATNEKLFF.

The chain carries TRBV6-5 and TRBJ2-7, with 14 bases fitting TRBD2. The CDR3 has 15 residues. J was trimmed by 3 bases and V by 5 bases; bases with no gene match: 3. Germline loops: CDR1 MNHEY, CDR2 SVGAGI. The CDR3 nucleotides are TGTGCCAGCAGTCGCGGACTAGCGGGGGGCTACGAGCAGTACGTC. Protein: CASSRGLAGGYEQYV.

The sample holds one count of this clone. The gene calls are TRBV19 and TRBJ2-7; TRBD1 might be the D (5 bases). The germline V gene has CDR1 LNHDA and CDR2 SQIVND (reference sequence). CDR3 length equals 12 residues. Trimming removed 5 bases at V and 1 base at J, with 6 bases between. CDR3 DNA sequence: TGTGCCAGTAGTGACAGATCCTACGAGCAGTACTTC. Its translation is CASSDRSYEQYF.

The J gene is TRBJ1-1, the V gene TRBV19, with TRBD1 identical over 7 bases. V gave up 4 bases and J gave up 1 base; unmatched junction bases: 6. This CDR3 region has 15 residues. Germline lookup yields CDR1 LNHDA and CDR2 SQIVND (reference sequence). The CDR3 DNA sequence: TGTGCCAGTAGTACCCAACAGGGGTGGAACACTGAAGCTTTCTTT. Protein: CASSTQQGWNTEAFF.

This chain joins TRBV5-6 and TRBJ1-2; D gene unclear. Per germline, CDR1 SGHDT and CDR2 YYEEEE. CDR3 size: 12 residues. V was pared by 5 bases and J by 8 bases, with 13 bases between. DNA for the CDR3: TGTGCCAGCAGAGCCCGGTGGCGAGGCTACACCTTC. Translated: CASRARWRGYTF.

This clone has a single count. The CDR3 is CASSPDRAGARETQYF. The CDR3 coding sequence is TGTGCCAGCAGCCCAGACAGGGCCGGGGCCCGAGAGACCCAGTACTTC. The chain couples TRBV6-2 or TRBV6-3 to TRBJ2-5; 7 nucleotides match TRBD1. In germline, CDR1 is MNHEY, CDR2 SVGEGT. This CDR3 is built from 16 residues. V was clipped by 6 bases and J by 4 bases; unmatched bases: 14.

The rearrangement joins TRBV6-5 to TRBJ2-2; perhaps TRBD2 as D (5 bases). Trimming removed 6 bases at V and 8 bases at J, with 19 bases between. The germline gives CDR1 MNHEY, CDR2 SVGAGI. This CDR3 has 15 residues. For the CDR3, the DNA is TGTGCCAGCAGACAAACCGGGTCCTCGGGAGGGGAGCTGTTTTTT. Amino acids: CASRQTGSSGGELFF.

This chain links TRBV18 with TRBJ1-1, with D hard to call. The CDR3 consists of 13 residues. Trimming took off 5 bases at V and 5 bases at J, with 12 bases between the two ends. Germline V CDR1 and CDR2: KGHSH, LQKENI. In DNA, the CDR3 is TGTGCCAGCTCAGCCCTGCGGGGTACTGAAGCTTTCTTT. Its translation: CASSALRGTEAFF.

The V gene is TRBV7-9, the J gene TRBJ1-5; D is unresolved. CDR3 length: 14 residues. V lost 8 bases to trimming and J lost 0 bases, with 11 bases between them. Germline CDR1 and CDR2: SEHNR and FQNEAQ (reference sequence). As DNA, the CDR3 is TGTGCCAGCGGCCAGTCGAGTAGCAATCAGCCCCAGCATTTT. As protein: CASGQSSSNQPQHF.

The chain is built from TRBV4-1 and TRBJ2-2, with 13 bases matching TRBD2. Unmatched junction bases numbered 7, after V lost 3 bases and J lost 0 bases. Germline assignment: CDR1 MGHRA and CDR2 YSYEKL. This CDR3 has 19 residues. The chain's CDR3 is CASSHKGTSGATNTGELFF. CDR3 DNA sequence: TGCGCCAGCAGCCATAAGGGGACTAGCGGGGCCACGAACACCGGGGAGCTGTTTTTT.

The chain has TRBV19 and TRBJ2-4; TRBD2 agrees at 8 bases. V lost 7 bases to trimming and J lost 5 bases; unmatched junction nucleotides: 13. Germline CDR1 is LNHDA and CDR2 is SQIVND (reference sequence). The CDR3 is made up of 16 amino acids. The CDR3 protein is CASNTGAAGGENIQYF. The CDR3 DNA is TGTGCCAGTAACACCGGGGCTGCGGGGGGCGAAAACATTCAGTACTTC.

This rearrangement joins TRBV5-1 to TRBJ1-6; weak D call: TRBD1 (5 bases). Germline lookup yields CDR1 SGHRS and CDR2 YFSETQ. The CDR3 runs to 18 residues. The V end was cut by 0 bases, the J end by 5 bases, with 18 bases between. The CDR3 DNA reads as TGCGCCAGCAGCTTGGATGCTAGAGGGACCGCTCATAATTCACCCCTCCACTTT. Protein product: CASSLDARGTAHNSPLHF.

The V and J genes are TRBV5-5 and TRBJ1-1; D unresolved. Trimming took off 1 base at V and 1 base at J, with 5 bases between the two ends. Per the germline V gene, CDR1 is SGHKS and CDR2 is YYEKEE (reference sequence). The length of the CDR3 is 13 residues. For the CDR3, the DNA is TGTGCCAGCAGCTTGAGTTCGAACACTGAAGCTTTCTTT. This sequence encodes CASSLSSNTEAFF.

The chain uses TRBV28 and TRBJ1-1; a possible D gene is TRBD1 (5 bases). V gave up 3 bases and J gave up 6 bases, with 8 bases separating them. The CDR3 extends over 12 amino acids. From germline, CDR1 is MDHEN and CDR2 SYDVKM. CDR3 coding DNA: TGTGCCAGCAGTTTGGACACGGCTGAAGCTTTCTTT. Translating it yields CASSLDTAEAFF.

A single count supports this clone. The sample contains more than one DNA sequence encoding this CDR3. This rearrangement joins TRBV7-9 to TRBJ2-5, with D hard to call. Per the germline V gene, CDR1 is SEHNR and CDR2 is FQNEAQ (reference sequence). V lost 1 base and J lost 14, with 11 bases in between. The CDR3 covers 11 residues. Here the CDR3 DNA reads TGTGCCAGCAGCTTAGGCACTACCTCTTACTTC. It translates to CASSLGTTSYF. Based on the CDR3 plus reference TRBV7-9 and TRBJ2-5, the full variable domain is DTGVSQNPRHKITKRGQNVTFRCDPISEHNRLYWYRQTLGQGPEFLTYFQNEAQLEKSRLLSDRFSAERPKGSFSTLEIQRTEQGDSAMYLCASSLGTTSYFGPGTRLLVL.

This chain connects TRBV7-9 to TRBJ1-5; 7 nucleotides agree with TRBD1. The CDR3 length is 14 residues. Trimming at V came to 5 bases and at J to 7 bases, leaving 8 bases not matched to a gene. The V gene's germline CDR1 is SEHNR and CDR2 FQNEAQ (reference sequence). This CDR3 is CASSPTGSGQPQHF. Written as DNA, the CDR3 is TGTGCCAGCAGCCCGACAGGGTCAGGGCAGCCCCAGCATTTT.